The sequence of this TCR beta chain was determined in a study of blood T cell repertoires in COVID-19. Study context: Sample material is recorded as cDNA or gDNA derived from T cells, B-cell-depleted T cells, or PBMCs.

The authors' processing: The authors estimated nucleated cell counts from reference gene primer amplification. The method was immunoSEQ multiplex PCR; TCRdb's version includes in-frame clones alone and lacks a portion of them. V, J and clone size were drawn from that table, and D and trimming were deduced from the DNA. The data contain about 310,000 clones, roughly 84% of them seen just once; the ten biggest clones take up 1%. CDR3 size: 17 residues. V lost 0 bases, J lost 0 bases, and 11 bases lay in between. Germline V gives CDR1 KGHSH, CDR2 LQKENI. This clonotype originated in a man aged 50 to 59 with active or convalescent COVID-19. Material for sequencing was peripheral blood. V gene TRBV18 combines with J gene TRBJ2-2, with a weak D call TRBD1 (6 bases). CDR3 DNA: TGTGCCAGCTCACCACCCCTCCGGACAGCGAACACCGGGGAGCTGTTTTTT. As protein: CASSPPLRTANTGELFF.